This T cell receptor (beta chain) was observed in a study of cytomegalovirus exposure and HLA in healthy donors. From germline, CDR1 is SGHAT and CDR2 FQDESV (reference sequence). The CDR3 is 13 residues long. The ends lost 5 bases at V and 4 bases at J; junction bases unmatched: 3. The PCR employed 60 Vbeta primers together with 13 Jbeta primers. TCRdb's table, derived via immunoSEQ multiplex PCR, lists solely in-frame clones and lacks some. The sample lists 150,000 to 200,000 clones, roughly 80% occurring once. The rearrangement links TRBV11-1 to TRBJ1-1; 8 bases fit TRBD1. The sequencing input was PBMCs. This TCR came from a woman between 18 and 30 years old in good health and CMV-seropositive. The CDR3 DNA is TGTGCCAGCAGCCGGGACAGGACCACTGAAGCTTTCTTT. This sequence encodes CASSRDRTTEAFF.